The clone carrying this TCR beta chain was detected a few times. Its antigen is currently unknown. The CDR3 loop spans 13 amino acids. Germline V gene data show CDR1 as SGHTA and CDR2 as FQGNSA. V lost 6 bases and J lost 3, with 12 bases in between. Using a J-beta primer mix together with a sample-barcoded 5' primer, a second PCR was run for 7 to 11 cycles. Researchers report that each sample yielded at least 3 million CDR3-containing paired-end reads. TCRdb redid the calling of the 5' RACE reads with MiXCR, one entry per CDR3 protein. Of over 1,300,000 distinct CDR3 sequences listed, around 55% are singletons. The data were obtained in a study of blood T cells in healthy people across ages. General study findings and limits: Researchers report that TCR beta diversity correlated strongly with naive T cell percentage. Fewer expanded clones and more diversity marked long-lived versus aged donors.

This TCR derives from a man aged 18 to 29 in good health. Sequences were obtained from blood. The J gene is TRBJ2-7, the V gene TRBV7-2; D remains unclear. This CDR3 is CASSNRANYEQYF. The CDR3 coding sequence is TGTGCCAGCAGTAACCGGGCCAACTACGAGCAGTACTTC.